This T cell receptor beta chain is from a study of patients and donors after allogeneic stem cell transplantation (dated by TCRdb to 2020 to 2022). The germline V gene provides CDR1 SGHRS and CDR2 YFSETQ. At the junction V is shortened by 4 bases and J by 0 bases, with 14 bases in between. There are 16 amino acids in the CDR3, from cysteine to phenylalanine inclusive. Of all the DNA, just the CDR3 is kept, 48 bases in frame from base 1. The library was prepared using RT-PCR. This sample was sequenced with a NextSeq 550. In TCRdb, the public reads were trimmed at Q25 with fastp and aligned with MiXCR, with productive beta chains retained. Rows are combined by CDR3 protein, so each entry shows the most common genes and DNA. The sample table records about a million distinct CDR3 sequences; roughly 18% of these occur just once. The ten biggest clones cover 5% to 6.5% of the sample. Relative to its sample, this clonotype is hyperexpanded (1% or more). Its binding antigen is unknown. Per-base quality was not reported, and no clone a single base away is much larger than it.

The TCR sequence derives from a human donor who was either an allogeneic HSCT recipient or a stem cell or donor lymphocyte infusion donor (not recorded which). It is not recorded whose cells these are; they may come from a transplant donor. Rearrangement joined TRBV5-1 to TRBJ1-3; the D gene cannot be named for sure. The source material was blood, either unsorted or a sorted T cell fraction (not recorded which). The nucleotides read TGCGCCAGCAGCCCGGACGGGATGAGCTCTGGAAACACCATATATTTT. This gives the protein CASSPDGMSSGNTIYF.